This record covers a single T cell receptor (beta chain). Its cognate antigen has yet to be identified. Per-base quality was not reported, and no clone a single base away is much larger than it. One collaborating source in Seattle enrolled patients while the patients were actively infected and followed the patients over time throughout the course of disease. Each collaborating institution followed its own protocols to collect whole blood in K2EDTA tubes. For TCRbeta analysis, collaborators shipped samples in one of three forms: frozen whole blood, isolated PBMCs, or DNA extracted from either of those sample types. The source of the sample is a study of blood T cell repertoires in COVID-19 (dated by TCRdb to about 2020). Broadly, across the study: Samples covering the acute and convalescent phases of COVID-19 were provided by collaborators in the United States, Italy and Spain. The prospective study material was composed of cDNA or gDNA derived from T cells, B-cell-depleted T cells, or PBMCs. Deeply sampled blood TCRbeta repertoires from subjects exposed to, actively infected with, or recovered from COVID-19 were included in the dataset. The repertoires were made available in a free public database intended to serve as a resource for research on the immune response to SARS-CoV-2. Samples came from the ongoing ImmuneRACE study (first 160 participants) plus 1,254 subjects from 6 global collaborators. Sample metadata almost always included a de-identified subject ID, COVID-19 status, age in years and sex. Where available, HLA class I and class II types were obtained from metadata supplied by the sample provider rather than from assay-based typing.

TCRbeta CDR3 regions were amplified from genomic DNA using the immunoSEQ Assay, a bias-controlled multiplex PCR. Under the source paper's analysis protocol: The number of nucleated cells in each sample was estimated by amplification of reference gene primers within the assay. To quantify the absolute abundance of each unique TCRbeta CDR3 rearrangement, sequence reads were collapsed and filtered. For each sample, productive Simpson clonality was calculated as the square root of Simpson's diversity index over productive rearrangements. TCRdb stores this immuneACCESS table with in-frame sequences only. Part of the clones is absent; in the studies checked, under half of the shortfall reflects unresolved V genes, and no reason is known for the rest. Clone size and V and J calls were adopted from that table, with D and trimming inferred from the DNA. Counted in this sample were some 300,000 clones; around 89% of them appeared once. The top ten clonotypes cover roughly 5.9% of the sample.

The investigation overall reported the following: Clinical and demographic metadata were provided uncurated, with the amount varying by source and participant.

The CDR3, from cysteine to phenylalanine, totals 16 residues. Of the read, only the CDR3 DNA is kept; its 48 bases are in frame from base 1. From the germline V gene, CDR1 is SGHNT and CDR2 is YENEEA. At the junction V is shortened by 5 bases and J by 0 bases, with 14 bases in between. This TCR came from a woman between 50 and 59 years old with COVID-19, enrolled during active disease. Sequencing was carried out using peripheral blood. The rearrangement joined TRBV11-3 to TRBJ1-5; the D gene is unclear. The CDR3 is CASSLSGSYSNQPQHF. The DNA is as follows: TGTGCCAGCAGCCTCAGCGGGTCTTATAGCAATCAGCCCCAGCATTTT.